The 27 T cell receptor beta chains below all came from one sample that was sequenced in a study of Ad26.COV2.S vaccination and SARS-CoV-2 variants. Documented treatment: 19 received Ad26.COV2.S at low or high dose, single or two shots; a few received placebo; per-sample allocation not given. Material that was analyzed had been drawn on day 63 after the first vaccine or placebo injection. The protocol was immunoSEQ multiplex PCR, while the TCRdb copy is restricted to in-frame clones and leaves out a portion. The table lists roughly 420,000 clones, 85% to 90% of them singletons. The specimen comprised peripheral blood, sampled in a trial of Ad26.COV2.S vaccine versus placebo. Source of these receptors: a person aged 18-60 years who received the Ad26.COV2.S COVID-19 vaccine or a placebo.

The V gene is TRBV5-1, the J gene TRBJ1-5; a weak D match, TRBD1 (5 bases). The CDR3 runs 12 residues. V was shortened by 6 bases and J by 6 bases, with 10 bases between the two germline ends. Germline values: CDR1 SGHRS, CDR2 YFSETQ. This chain's CDR3 is CASKGATQPQHF. In DNA form, the CDR3 reads TGCGCCAGCAAAGGGGCAACTCAGCCCCAGCATTTT.

The sample holds one count of this clone. This sequence joins TRBV5-4 and TRBJ2-7; D remains ambiguous. The CDR3 covers 11 residues. Germline CDR1 reads SGHNT; CDR2 reads YYREEE (reference sequence). The V and J ends lost 3 bases and 3 bases respectively, with 4 bases between them. CDR3 bases: TGTGCCAGCAGCTCGATCTACGAGCAGTACTTC. Its translation is CASSSIYEQYF.

The chain is built from TRBV5-5 and TRBJ2-5, with 9 bases fitting TRBD2. The CDR3 sequence is 16 residues long. Germline V gene data show CDR1 as SGHKS and CDR2 as YYEKEE (reference sequence). J gave up 5 bases and V 0 bases, and 8 bases lay outside the gene matches. The CDR3 loop reads CASSLDLAGVRETQYF. The CDR3 nucleotides are TGTGCCAGCAGCTTGGATTTAGCGGGGGTAAGGGAGACCCAGTACTTC. Variable domain in full (rest from reference TRBV5-5 and TRBJ2-5): DAGVTQSPTHLIKTRGQQVTLRCSPISGHKSVSWYQQVLGQGPQFIFQYYEKEERGRGNFPDRFSARQFPNYSSELNVNALLLGDSALYLCASSLDLAGVRETQYFGPGTRLLVL.

The rearrangement links TRBV14 to TRBJ1-6; no clear D gene. CDR1 and CDR2 from the germline V gene are SGHDN and FVKESK. The CDR3 is 13 amino acids. V was trimmed by 1 base and J by 8 bases, leaving 6 bases between them. DNA of the CDR3: TGTGCCAGCAGCCAAGTCGCCCATTCACCCCTCCACTTT. It encodes CASSQVAHSPLHF.

The chain recombines TRBV9 with TRBJ2-3; the D is unclear. Germline CDR1 and CDR2: SGDLS and YYNGEE. V gave up 5 bases and J gave up 1 base, with 8 bases separating them. CDR3 length equals 13 residues. The CDR3 here is CASSASGTDTQYF. CDR3 DNA: TGTGCCAGCAGTGCTAGTGGCACAGATACGCAGTATTTT.

The chain is built from TRBV9 and TRBJ2-2; tentatively, D is TRBD2 (5 bases). V lost 4 bases and J lost 7, with 17 bases in between. The CDR3 totals 15 residues. Germline V gene lookup returns CDR1 SGDLS and CDR2 YYNGEE. The DNA of the CDR3 is TGTGCCAGCAGCCTCGGCGCGAGGGTCGTCGGGGAGCTGTTTTTT. Its protein is CASSLGARVVGELFF.

Comments on this clone: The junction shows a germline mismatch at one end, possibly a read error. V and J are TRBV27 and TRBJ2-5, with TRBD2 matching 9 bases. This CDR3 has 14 residues. Germline V gives CDR1 MNHEY, CDR2 SMNVEV (reference sequence). The CDR3 loop is CASSSSWAGGHFDF. CDR3 DNA: TGTGCCAGCAGTTCCTCGTGGGCGGGGGGGCATTTCGACTTC.

This chain connects TRBV6-5 to TRBJ2-3; maybe TRBD1 (6 bases). From germline, CDR1 is MNHEY and CDR2 SVGAGI. The V end lost 4 bases, the J end lost 4 bases, and 12 bases lay between the germline ends. The CDR3 is 14 residues long. The CDR3 protein is CASSFDRFPDTQYF. The CDR3 region has the DNA TGTGCCAGCAGTTTTGACAGGTTCCCAGATACGCAGTATTTT.

The chain uses TRBV28 and TRBJ2-6; no definite D call. The CDR3 is 14 amino acids. V dropped 7 bases and J dropped 0 bases, with 7 bases sitting between them. The germline CDR1 and CDR2 sequences are MDHEN and SYDVKM. CDR3 in amino acids: CASKTPSGANVLTF. The CDR3 coding sequence is TGTGCCAGCAAAACGCCCTCTGGGGCCAACGTCCTGACTTTC.

The genes are TRBV7-2 and TRBJ2-3; 7 nucleotides match TRBD1. V lost 0 bases, J lost 2 bases, and 5 bases stayed unmatched. Germline V lookup: CDR1 SGHTA, CDR2 FQGNSA. There are 16 residues in the CDR3. For the CDR3, the DNA is TGTGCCAGCAGCTTAGCCGGGGACAGTGACACAGATACGCAGTATTTT. Translating gives CASSLAGDSDTDTQYF. Complete variable domain (other parts from reference TRBV7-2 and TRBJ2-3): GAGVSQSPSNKVTEKGKDVELRCDPISGHTALYWYRQSLGQGLEFLIYFQGNSAPDKSGLPSDRFSAERTGGSVSTLTIQRTQQEDSAVYLCASSLAGDSDTDTQYFGPGTRLTVL.

The CDR3 is CAGGREATEAFF. CDR3 bases: TGTGCCGGGGGCAGGGAGGCGACTGAAGCTTTCTTT. The chain joins TRBV10-3 to TRBJ1-1, with D possibly matching TRBD1 (6 bases). Germline V gives CDR1 ENHRY, CDR2 SYGVKD. V lost 11 bases to trimming and J lost 5 bases, with 15 bases between them. This CDR3 has 12 amino acids.

The CDR3 bases are TGTGCCAGCAGCTCATCACTTCCGGGACAGGGGTTAAATGAGCAGTTCTTC. Protein: CASSSSLPGQGLNEQFF. The V gene is TRBV9, the J gene TRBJ2-1; 10 nucleotides align to TRBD1. This CDR3 spans 17 amino acids. Germline V lookup: CDR1 SGDLS, CDR2 YYNGEE. With V trimmed by 4 bases and J by 7 bases, 14 bases remained unmatched. The full variable domain, rest sourced from reference TRBV9 and TRBJ2-1, is DSGVTQTPKHLITATGQRVTLRCSPRSGDLSVYWYQQSLDQGLQFLIQYYNGEERAKGNILERFSAQQFPDLHSELNLSSLELGDSALYFCASSSSLPGQGLNEQFFGPGTRLTVL.

V usage is TRBV19 and J usage is TRBJ1-5, with 7 positions matching TRBD1. CDR1 is LNHDA, CDR2 SQIVND, per germline (reference sequence). This CDR3 comprises 15 residues. J gave up 3 bases and V 5 bases, and 7 bases lay outside the gene matches. In DNA, the CDR3 is TGTGCCAGTAGTTTCGGGACAGAGGACAATCAGCCCCAGCATTTT. Translating it yields CASSFGTEDNQPQHF.

The chain joins TRBV30 to TRBJ1-4; 7 nucleotides line up with TRBD1. The CDR3 length is 13 residues. The V gene end was trimmed by 2 bases and the J gene end by 6 bases; junction bases not matched to a gene: 3. Germline CDR1 is GTSNPN and CDR2 is SVGIG (reference sequence). Here the CDR3 DNA reads TGTGCCTGGAGTCCCGGGACAGATGAAAAACTGTTTTTT. It yields the protein CAWSPGTDEKLFF.

The V gene is TRBV29-1, the J gene TRBJ2-1; a possible D gene is TRBD1 (5 bases). V was trimmed by 7 bases and J by 3 bases, leaving 13 bases between them. This CDR3 spans 13 amino acids. Germline V gene data show CDR1 as SQVTM and CDR2 as ANQGSEA. CDR3: CSAFQGGYNEQFF. In nucleotides, the CDR3 is TGCAGCGCTTTCCAGGGCGGCTACAATGAGCAGTTCTTC.

The genes are TRBV13 and TRBJ1-2; TRBD1 matches 10 bases. The CDR3 covers 17 residues. V shed 4 bases, J shed 5 bases, and the junction held 13 bases outside the gene matches. Germline assignment: CDR1 PRHDT and CDR2 FYEKMQ (reference sequence). CDR3 in amino acids: CASSSDRTGGMRYGYTF. The CDR3 DNA reads TGTGCCAGCAGCTCGGATAGGACAGGGGGAATGAGGTATGGCTACACCTTC.

This clone was recorded only once. The chain has TRBV27 and TRBJ2-7; D perhaps matches TRBD2 (6 bases). Trimming took off 2 bases at V and 3 bases at J, with 11 bases between the two ends. The CDR3 contains 14 residues. The V gene's germline CDR1 is MNHEY and CDR2 SMNVEV (reference sequence). CDR3 nucleotide sequence: TGTGCCAGCAGTTTAGGGGGGATCCGCTACGAGCAGTACTTC. Translation: CASSLGGIRYEQYF.

The CDR3 sequence: CASSELASGGGEQFF. The DNA for the CDR3 is TGCGCCAGCAGTGAGCTGGCTAGCGGGGGCGGGGAGCAGTTCTTC. The chain has TRBV10-1 and TRBJ2-1; 10 positions agree with TRBD2. Trimming at V came to 2 bases and at J to 10 bases, leaving 8 bases not matched to a gene. The CDR3 totals 15 residues. Germline loops: CDR1 WNHNN, CDR2 SYGVQD (reference sequence).

The genes are TRBV10-3 and TRBJ2-7; possibly TRBD2 for D (5 bases). V was pared by 6 bases and J by 5 bases, with 11 bases between. This CDR3 has 12 amino acids. Germline-derived CDR1 and CDR2 are ENHRY and SYGVKD. This chain's CDR3 is CAIRVRDNEQYF. DNA for the CDR3: TGTGCCATCAGAGTACGGGATAACGAGCAGTACTTC.

The rearrangement uses TRBV19 and TRBJ2-1; 7 nucleotides match TRBD2. V was clipped by 3 bases and J by 15 bases; unmatched bases: 5. This CDR3 contains 11 residues. From germline, CDR1 is LNHDA and CDR2 SQIVND (reference sequence). CDR3 in DNA: TGTGCCAGTAGTATCGGACTAGTGAGGTTCTTC. Translation gives CASSIGLVRFF.

Concerning this clone itself: Other nucleotide sequences in the sample specify the same CDR3. This sequence joins TRBV7-2 and TRBJ2-7; tentatively, D is TRBD2 (6 bases). The CDR3 loop spans 15 amino acids. Germline V gene sequence: CDR1 SGHTA, CDR2 FQGNSA. V dropped 0 bases and J dropped 0 bases, with 9 bases sitting between them. CDR3 in amino acids: CASSLAGGSSYEQYF. CDR3 nucleotide sequence: TGTGCCAGCAGCTTAGCGGGGGGTAGCTCCTACGAGCAGTACTTC.

The chain combines TRBV5-6 with TRBJ1-4; D is undetermined. This CDR3 has 14 residues. CDR1 and CDR2 (germline): SGHDT, YYEEEE. V lost 2 bases and J lost 5, with 10 bases in between. As DNA, the CDR3 is TGTGCCAGCAGCTTCGGACGGCTCAATGAAAAACTGTTTTTT. Residues: CASSFGRLNEKLFF.

The count of this clone is one. The chain recombines TRBV19 with TRBJ1-2, with TRBD1 matching 10 bases. CDR1 is LNHDA, CDR2 SQIVND, per germline (reference sequence). Trimming removed 7 bases from V and 1 base from J; junction bases left unmatched: 6. CDR3 length: 15 residues. The CDR3 loop is CASTLDRGHNYGYTF. CDR3 sequence (DNA): TGTGCCAGTACCCTAGACAGGGGGCATAACTATGGCTACACCTTC.

The V gene is TRBV5-5, the J gene TRBJ2-1; 8 bases line up with TRBD2. This CDR3 contains 14 residues. V dropped 1 base and J dropped 7; count of bases not matched to a gene: 4. Germline V gene sequence: CDR1 SGHKS, CDR2 YYEKEE (reference sequence). The CDR3 DNA is TGTGCCAGCAGCTTGTTAGCGGGGCTTAATGAGCAGTTCTTC. This translates into CASSLLAGLNEQFF.

V usage is TRBV19 and J usage is TRBJ1-3; 7 bases match TRBD1. Trimming at V came to 7 bases and at J to 0 bases, leaving 9 bases not matched to a gene. Germline CDR1 and CDR2: LNHDA and SQIVND (reference sequence). CDR3 length: 16 residues. The CDR3 bases are TGTGCCAGTACCCTGACAGGGACGAGCTCTGGAAACACCATATATTTT. It codes for CASTLTGTSSGNTIYF.

The rearrangement uses TRBV9 and TRBJ2-7; D gene uncertain. Between the trimmed V and J ends, which lost 0 bases and 6 bases, there was a span of 13 bases. Germline assignment: CDR1 SGDLS and CDR2 YYNGEE. CDR3 length: 14 amino acids. CDR3 sequence reads: CASSVGHTFGEQYF. The CDR3 nucleotides are TGTGCCAGCAGCGTAGGACATACTTTCGGCGAGCAGTACTTC.

The chain carries TRBV4-3 and TRBJ2-1; TRBD2 matches at 8 bases. Losses at the gene ends were 1 base for V and 0 bases for J; bases not matched to a gene: 2. This CDR3 is built from 16 residues. The germline V gene encodes CDR1 LGHNA and CDR2 YSLEER. The CDR3 loop reads CASSQAGGSSYNEQFF. The CDR3 DNA sequence: TGCGCCAGCAGCCAAGCGGGGGGGAGCTCCTACAATGAGCAGTTCTTC.